Shown below are 26 T cell receptor beta chains from a single sample sequenced in a study of cytomegalovirus exposure and HLA in healthy donors. The study ran its PCR with 60 Vbeta and 13 Jbeta primers. Assay: immunoSEQ multiplex PCR; the TCRdb copy retains only in-frame clones and omits some. The data show around 100,000 clones, 70% seen once. The specimen was PBMCs. The source is a middle-aged man in good health and CMV-seropositive.

V and J are TRBV10-3 and TRBJ2-5, with D possibly TRBD1 on 5 matching bases. Between the trimmed V and J ends, which lost 2 bases and 1 base, there was a span of 8 bases. The CDR3 covers 14 residues. The V gene's germline CDR1 is ENHRY and CDR2 SYGVKD. CDR3 region: CAISERQGQETQYF. In DNA, the CDR3 is TGTGCCATCAGTGAGCGGCAGGGCCAAGAGACCCAGTACTTC.

V gene TRBV2 combines with J gene TRBJ2-5; 11 positions agree with TRBD2. J gave up 1 base and V 6 bases, and 4 bases lay outside the gene matches. This CDR3 is 15 amino acids long. Germline CDR1 reads SNHLY; CDR2 reads FYNNEI. Here the CDR3 DNA reads TGTGCCAGCAGGACGACTAGCGGGACCCAAGAGACCCAGTACTTC. It translates to CASRTTSGTQETQYF.

CDR3 in amino acids: CATSRGTVGGAWETQYF. CDR3 DNA: TGTGCCACCAGCAGAGGCACAGTGGGGGGGGCCTGGGAGACCCAGTACTTC. The genes are TRBV15 and TRBJ2-5; perhaps TRBD2 as D (7 bases). The germline CDR1 and CDR2 sequences are LNHNV and YYDKDF (reference sequence). V gave up 1 base and J gave up 5 bases, with 20 bases separating them. This CDR3 spans 17 amino acids. The whole variable domain, filled in from reference TRBV15 and TRBJ2-5, reads DAMVIQNPRYQVTQFGKPVTLSCSQTLNHNVMYWYQQKSSQAPKLLFHYYDKDFNNEADTPDNFQSRRPNTSFCFLDIRSPGLGDTAMYLCATSRGTVGGAWETQYFGPGTRLLVL.

The chain is built from TRBV5-4 and TRBJ1-5; D is perhaps TRBD1 (5 bases). Germline V gives CDR1 SGHNT, CDR2 YYREEE (reference sequence). Between the trimmed V and J ends, which lost 4 bases and 3 bases, there was a span of 20 bases. The CDR3 spans 17 residues. CDR3 protein: CASSPEPGLKPNQPQHF. The CDR3 DNA is TGTGCCAGCAGCCCAGAACCGGGACTCAAGCCCAATCAGCCCCAGCATTTT. The entire variable domain, with the rest obtained from reference TRBV5-4 and TRBJ1-5, is as follows: ETGVTQSPTHLIKTRGQQVTLRCSSQSGHNTVSWYQQALGQGPQFIFQYYREEENGRGNFPPRFSGLQFPNYSSELNVNALELDDSALYLCASSPEPGLKPNQPQHFGDGTRLSIL.

The chain recombines TRBV29-1 with TRBJ1-2; no definite D call. This CDR3 comprises 12 residues. The V and J ends lost 3 bases and 5 bases respectively, with 10 bases between them. Germline V gene lookup returns CDR1 SQVTM and CDR2 ANQGSEA. The chain's CDR3 is CSVETTTYGYTF. The CDR3 DNA sequence: TGCAGCGTTGAGACAACGACATATGGCTACACCTTC.

About this clone: Distinct nucleotide sequences in the sample also encode this CDR3. The chain has TRBV7-2 and TRBJ2-1, with D possibly being TRBD2 (6 bases). This CDR3 contains 13 residues. Germline V gene lookup returns CDR1 SGHTA and CDR2 FQGNSA. Trimming took off 4 bases at V and 6 bases at J, with 10 bases between the two ends. The CDR3 loop reads CASSSGLINEQFF. CDR3 nucleotides: TGTGCCAGCAGCTCGGGACTCATCAATGAGCAGTTCTTC.

This clone was counted a few times. The CDR3 protein is CASSRDRGQEKLFF. The DNA of the CDR3 is TGTGCCAGCAGCCGGGACAGGGGGCAGGAAAAACTGTTTTTT. The chain couples TRBV11-2 to TRBJ1-4; 12 bases are shared with TRBD1. V was clipped by 5 bases and J by 8 bases; unmatched bases: 3. CDR1 is SGHAT, CDR2 FQNNGV, per germline. The CDR3 has 14 amino acids. Supplemented by reference TRBV11-2 and TRBJ1-4, the full variable domain reads EAGVAQSPRYKIIEKRQSVAFWCNPISGHATLYWYQQILGQGPKLLIQFQNNGVVDDSQLPKDRFSAERLKGVDSTLKIQPAKLEDSAVYLCASSRDRGQEKLFFGSGTQLSVL.

The CDR3 region is CASRRGGLNTEAFF. As DNA, the CDR3 is TGTGCCAGCAGAAGAGGGGGTTTGAACACTGAAGCTTTCTTT. This chain joins TRBV7-9 and TRBJ1-1, with D possibly TRBD1 on 6 matching bases. This CDR3 region has 14 residues. V was shortened by 6 bases and J by 0 bases, with 11 bases between the two germline ends. Germline V gene sequence: CDR1 SEHNR, CDR2 FQNEAQ (reference sequence).

Only one count was recorded for this clone. J is TRBJ1-2 and V is TRBV27; 7 nucleotides agree with TRBD1. Germline V CDR1 and CDR2: MNHEY, SMNVEV (reference sequence). The CDR3 runs 16 residues. Unmatched junction bases numbered 14, after V lost 6 bases and J lost 4 bases. CDR3 protein: CASRASGQERIYGYTF. CDR3 sequence (DNA): TGTGCCAGCAGAGCCTCAGGACAGGAGCGTATCTATGGCTACACCTTC.

The J gene is TRBJ1-1, the V gene TRBV2, with a possible D match to TRBD1 (5 bases). Germline CDR1 reads SNHLY; CDR2 reads FYNNEI. This CDR3 is 13 amino acids long. CDR3 DNA sequence: TGTGCTATCGCGGGGCAGGCCTTTACTGAAGCTTTCTTT. It is translated as CAIAGQAFTEAFF.

The chain links TRBV10-3 to TRBJ2-7; TRBD2 might be the D (6 bases). The V gene's germline CDR1 is ENHRY and CDR2 SYGVKD. Between the trimmed V and J ends, which lost 6 bases and 2 bases, there was a span of 17 bases. This CDR3 is 15 amino acids long. CDR3: CAIREGTERTYEQYF. Written as DNA, the CDR3 is TGTGCCATCAGGGAAGGGACTGAACGGACCTACGAGCAGTACTTC.

V and J are TRBV6-1 and TRBJ2-7; 10 positions match TRBD2. V trimming: 8 bases; J trimming: 1 base; junction bases outside the gene matches: 5. The CDR3 is made up of 14 amino acids. Germline V gene data show CDR1 as MNHNS and CDR2 as SASEGT. This chain's CDR3 is CASGIAGGSYEQYF. The CDR3 coding sequence is TGTGCCAGCGGGATAGCGGGAGGTTCCTACGAGCAGTACTTC.

This clone was detected only once. CDR3 nucleotides: TGTGCCAGCAGCCAAGCAGCTAGCGGCTACAATGAGCAGTTCTTC. Amino acid sequence: CASSQAASGYNEQFF. The chain couples TRBV14 to TRBJ2-1; 7 bases fit TRBD2. This CDR3 contains 15 residues. CDR1 SGHDN and CDR2 FVKESK come from the germline V gene. V trimming: 1 base; J trimming: 3 bases; junction bases outside the gene matches: 3.

On this clone: At one boundary the junction diverges from the germline segment, which might be a read error. Within the sample, other DNA sequences also encode this same CDR3. The chain combines TRBV4-2 with TRBJ1-4, with D uncertain. This CDR3 contains 17 residues. Germline V gene lookup returns CDR1 LGHNA and CDR2 YNFKEQ. Here the CDR3 reads CASSQDLFLSRGEKLFF. CDR3 DNA: TGTGCCAGCAGCCAAGATCTGTTTTTAAGCCGGGGTGAAAAGCTGTTTTTT.

In this sample, this clone turned up once. The gene calls are TRBV5-4 and TRBJ2-1; D is possibly TRBD2 (6 bases). Germline-derived CDR1 and CDR2 are SGHNT and YYREEE (reference sequence). V lost 7 bases and J 7 bases, leaving 9 bases between the germline ends. This CDR3 is 11 amino acids long. The DNA for the CDR3 is TGTGCCAGCTCCCGGGAGAATGAGCAGTTCTTC. It is translated as CASSRENEQFF.

This clone was observed a single time. The gene calls are TRBV6-5 and TRBJ1-1; possibly TRBD1 for D (5 bases). Germline V gene sequence: CDR1 MNHEY, CDR2 SVGAGI. CDR3 length: 14 residues. Between the trimmed V and J ends, which lost 2 bases and 0 bases, there was a span of 7 bases. The chain's CDR3 is CASSYDSMNTEAFF. The CDR3 DNA sequence: TGTGCCAGCAGTTACGACAGTATGAACACTGAAGCTTTCTTT.

This clone showed up just a few times. The chain combines TRBV7-9 with TRBJ2-3; D is uncertain. V was pared by 4 bases and J by 1 base, with 9 bases between. CDR1 and CDR2 (germline): SEHNR, FQNEAQ (reference sequence). CDR3 size: 14 residues. The CDR3 loop is CASSSIGGTDTQYF. CDR3 coding DNA: TGTGCCAGCAGCTCAATTGGAGGCACAGATACGCAGTATTTT.

There are a few counts of this clone. The gene calls are TRBV10-1 and TRBJ2-7; D not resolved. The CDR3 has 12 residues. The V end was cut by 0 bases, the J end by 7 bases, with 7 bases between. The germline V gene encodes CDR1 WNHNN and CDR2 SYGVQD (reference sequence). CDR3 nucleotide sequence: TGCGCCAGCAGTGAGTCGAGAGAAGAGCAGTACTTC. Protein sequence: CASSESREEQYF.

The rearrangement uses TRBV5-1 and TRBJ1-2, with D unclear. The CDR3 totals 15 residues. Germline CDR1 reads SGHRS; CDR2 reads YFSETQ. Trimming pared 4 bases from V and 0 bases from J, leaving 13 bases between. The DNA for the CDR3 is TGCGCCAGCAGCCCCCGGCAGCGTACTAACTATGGCTACACCTTC. Its translation: CASSPRQRTNYGYTF.

V gene TRBV19 combines with J gene TRBJ2-1; D not certain. V was shortened by 3 bases and J by 2 bases, with 14 bases between the two germline ends. CDR3 length: 16 residues. In germline, CDR1 is LNHDA, CDR2 SQIVND (reference sequence). CDR3 residues: CASSMEGSTTYNEQFF. DNA for the CDR3: TGTGCCAGTAGTATGGAAGGTAGCACGACCTACAATGAGCAGTTCTTC. The complete variable domain, with remaining parts taken from reference TRBV19 and TRBJ2-1, reads DGGITQSPKYLFRKEGQNVTLSCEQNLNHDAMYWYRQDPGQGLRLIYYSQIVNDFQKGDIAEGYSVSREKKESFPLTVTSAQKNPTAFYLCASSMEGSTTYNEQFFGPGTRLTVL.

The CDR3 loop is CATKQGAGEKLFF. CDR3 sequence (DNA): TGCGCCACCAAACAGGGGGCGGGTGAAAAACTGTTTTTT. The chain links TRBV5-1 to TRBJ1-4; the match to TRBD1 covers 9 bases. The V segment lost 9 bases and the J segment 7 bases; nucleotides outside the gene matches: 7. Germline V gives CDR1 SGHRS, CDR2 YFSETQ. The CDR3 contains 13 residues. The full variable domain, completed using reference TRBV5-1 and TRBJ1-4, is KAGVTQTPRYLIKTRGQQVTLSCSPISGHRSVSWYQQTPGQGLQFLFEYFSETQRNKGNFPGRFSGRQFSNSRSEMNVSTLELGDSALYLCATKQGAGEKLFFGSGTQLSVL.

This chain connects TRBV13 to TRBJ2-1; 13 bases line up with TRBD2. The CDR3 contains 16 residues. CDR1 is PRHDT, CDR2 FYEKMQ, per germline (reference sequence). Trimming cost V 4 bases and J 8 bases; bases outside gene matches: 8. The DNA of the CDR3 is TGTGCCAGCAGCTCCCCAACTAGCGGGAGGGCCCATGAGCAGTTCTTC. Its translation: CASSSPTSGRAHEQFF.

This sequence joins TRBV10-1 and TRBJ2-3; TRBD2 aligns across 7 bases. Germline CDR1 WNHNN, CDR2 SYGVQD (reference sequence). The CDR3 runs 16 residues. The trim removed 6 bases at V and 0 bases at J, leaving 9 bases unmatched. CDR3 nucleotide sequence: TGCGCCAGCAGCCGGACTAGAACCCGAAGCACAGATACGCAGTATTTT. It is translated as CASSRTRTRSTDTQYF.

This chain joins TRBV5-6 and TRBJ1-1; TRBD1 is a possible D gene (5 bases). The CDR3 has 14 residues. Trimming removed 4 bases from V and 2 bases from J, with 12 bases in between. Germline CDR1 and CDR2: SGHDT and YYEEEE. The CDR3 DNA reads TGTGCCAGCAGCCAGGACACTCCCAACACTGAAGCTTTCTTT. As protein: CASSQDTPNTEAFF.

This chain uses TRBV10-2 with TRBJ2-7; 7 bases line up with TRBD2. The CDR3 spans 13 residues. The V and J ends lost 4 bases and 2 bases, in that order; junction bases with no gene match: 2. Per the germline V gene, CDR1 is WSHSY and CDR2 is SAAADI. The CDR3 loop is CASSAGLAYEQYV. DNA of the CDR3: TGCGCCAGCAGTGCTGGACTAGCCTACGAGCAGTACGTC.

The V call is TRBV7-2, the J call TRBJ2-1; 13 bases map to TRBD2. This CDR3 spans 15 amino acids. Germline V gene data show CDR1 as SGHTA and CDR2 as FQGNSA. The trim removed 5 bases at V and 9 bases at J, leaving 7 bases unmatched. CDR3 nucleotide sequence: TGTGCCAGCAGCCCCCGGACTAGCGGGAGTGGTGAGCAGTTCTTC. Its translation is CASSPRTSGSGEQFF.